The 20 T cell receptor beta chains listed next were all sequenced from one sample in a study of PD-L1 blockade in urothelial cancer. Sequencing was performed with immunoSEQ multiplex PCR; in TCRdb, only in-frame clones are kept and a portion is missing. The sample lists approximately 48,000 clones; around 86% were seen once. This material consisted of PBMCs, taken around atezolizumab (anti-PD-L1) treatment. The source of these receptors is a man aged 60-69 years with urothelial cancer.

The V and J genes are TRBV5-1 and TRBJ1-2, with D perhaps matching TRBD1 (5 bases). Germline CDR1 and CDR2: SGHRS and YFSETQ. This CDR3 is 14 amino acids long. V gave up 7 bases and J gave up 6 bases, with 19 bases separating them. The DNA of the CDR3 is TGCGCCAGCTCTAACACGGGGGTCCTTCATGGCTACACCTTC. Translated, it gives CASSNTGVLHGYTF.

CDR3 residues: CASSRGSPYEQYF. The CDR3 nucleotides are TGTGCCAGTAGTAGGGGCAGCCCCTACGAGCAGTACTTC. The chain joins TRBV19 to TRBJ2-7, with a weak D call TRBD1 (5 bases). V shed 4 bases and J shed 2 bases, with 9 bases lying between them. In germline, CDR1 is LNHDA, CDR2 SQIVND (reference sequence). This CDR3 spans 13 amino acids.

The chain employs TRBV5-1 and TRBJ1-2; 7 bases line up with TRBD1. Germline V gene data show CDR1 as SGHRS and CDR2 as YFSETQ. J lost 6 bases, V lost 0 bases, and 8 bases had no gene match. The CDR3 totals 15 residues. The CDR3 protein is CASSLARQGVDGYTF. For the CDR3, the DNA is TGCGCCAGCAGCTTGGCGAGACAGGGAGTAGATGGCTACACCTTC.

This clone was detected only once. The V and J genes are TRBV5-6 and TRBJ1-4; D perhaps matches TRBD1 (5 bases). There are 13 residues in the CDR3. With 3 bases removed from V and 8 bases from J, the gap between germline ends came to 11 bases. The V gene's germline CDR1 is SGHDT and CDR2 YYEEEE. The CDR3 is CASSSGVVEKLFF. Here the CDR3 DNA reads TGTGCCAGCAGCTCGGGGGTAGTGGAAAAACTGTTTTTT.

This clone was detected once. CDR3 protein: CASSGGQARETQYF. CDR3 bases: TGTGCCAGCAGTGGAGGACAGGCCCGAGAGACCCAGTACTTC. This sequence joins TRBV2 and TRBJ2-5; 7 bases line up with TRBD1. V shed 4 bases and J 4 bases; nucleotides not matched to a gene: 6. CDR1 SNHLY and CDR2 FYNNEI come from the germline V gene. The CDR3 is 14 amino acids.

In nucleotides, the CDR3 is TGTGCCAGCAGCTTAGACAGAAACACTGAAGCTTTCTTT. Translating gives CASSLDRNTEAFF. V usage is TRBV7-8 and J usage is TRBJ1-1; D gene ambiguous. Germline V gene lookup returns CDR1 SGHVS and CDR2 FQNEAQ. This CDR3 is built from 13 residues. The ends were cut back, 1 base at V and 2 bases at J, with 5 bases in the middle. The entire variable domain, with the rest obtained from reference TRBV7-8 and TRBJ1-1, is as follows: GAGVSQSPRYKVAKRGQDVALRCDPISGHVSLFWYQQALGQGPEFLTYFQNEAQLDKSGLPSDRFFAERPEGSVSTLKIQRTQQEDSAVYLCASSLDRNTEAFFGQGTRLTVV.

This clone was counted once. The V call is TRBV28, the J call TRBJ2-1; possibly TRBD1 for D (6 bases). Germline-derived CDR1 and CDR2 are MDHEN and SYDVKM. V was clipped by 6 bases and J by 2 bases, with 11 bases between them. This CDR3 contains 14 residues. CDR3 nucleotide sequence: TGTGCCAGCAGGGAACAGGGAACCTACAATGAGCAGTTCTTC. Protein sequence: CASREQGTYNEQFF.

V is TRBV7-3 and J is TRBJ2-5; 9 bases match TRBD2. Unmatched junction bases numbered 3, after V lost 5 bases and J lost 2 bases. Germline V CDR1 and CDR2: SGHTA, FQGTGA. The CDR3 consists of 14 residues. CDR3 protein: CASSLTSGQETQYF. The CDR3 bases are TGTGCCAGCAGCCTGACTAGCGGTCAAGAGACCCAGTACTTC.

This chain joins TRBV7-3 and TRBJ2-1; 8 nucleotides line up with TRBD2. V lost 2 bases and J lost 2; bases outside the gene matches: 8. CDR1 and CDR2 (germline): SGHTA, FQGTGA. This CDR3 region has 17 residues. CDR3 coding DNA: TGTGCCAGCAGCTTACTGGCGGGAGGTTCGCCCTACAATGAGCAGTTCTTC. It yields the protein CASSLLAGGSPYNEQFF. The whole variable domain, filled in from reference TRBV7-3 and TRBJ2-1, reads GAGVSQTPSNKVTEKGKYVELRCDPISGHTALYWYRQSLGQGPEFLIYFQGTGAADDSGLPNDRFFAVRPEGSVSTLKIQRTERGDSAVYLCASSLLAGGSPYNEQFFGPGTRLTVL.

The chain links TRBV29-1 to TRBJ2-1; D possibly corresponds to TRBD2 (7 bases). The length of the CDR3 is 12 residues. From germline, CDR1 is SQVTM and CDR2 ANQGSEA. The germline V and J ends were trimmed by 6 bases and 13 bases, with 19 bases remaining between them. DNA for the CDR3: TGCAGCGTGGGAGGGAGTGGGGGGGCTCAGTTCTTC. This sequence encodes CSVGGSGGAQFF.

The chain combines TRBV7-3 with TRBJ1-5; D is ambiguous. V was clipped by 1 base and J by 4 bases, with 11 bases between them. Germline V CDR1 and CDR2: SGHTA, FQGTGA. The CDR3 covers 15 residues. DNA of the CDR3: TGTGCCAGCAGCTTAAGTGTCGGGTCGAATCAGCCCCAGCATTTT. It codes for CASSLSVGSNQPQHF. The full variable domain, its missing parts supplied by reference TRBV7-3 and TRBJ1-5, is GAGVSQTPSNKVTEKGKYVELRCDPISGHTALYWYRQSLGQGPEFLIYFQGTGAADDSGLPNDRFFAVRPEGSVSTLKIQRTERGDSAVYLCASSLSVGSNQPQHFGDGTRLSIL.

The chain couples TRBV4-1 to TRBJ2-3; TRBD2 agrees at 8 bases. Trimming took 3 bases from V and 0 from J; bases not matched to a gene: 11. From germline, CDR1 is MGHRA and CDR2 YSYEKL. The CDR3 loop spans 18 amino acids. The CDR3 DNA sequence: TGCGCCAGCAGCCATCAAAGGCGGGGGGCGACAAGCACAGATACGCAGTATTTT. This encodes CASSHQRRGATSTDTQYF.

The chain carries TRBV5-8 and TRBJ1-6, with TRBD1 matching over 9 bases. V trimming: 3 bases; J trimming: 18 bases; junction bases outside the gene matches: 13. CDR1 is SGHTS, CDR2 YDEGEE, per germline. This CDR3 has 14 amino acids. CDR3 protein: CASSSDRGRIDSHF. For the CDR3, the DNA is TGTGCCAGCAGCTCGGACAGGGGCCGCATAGATTCCCACTTT. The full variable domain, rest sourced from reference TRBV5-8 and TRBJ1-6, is EAGVTQSPTHLIKTRGQQATLRCSPISGHTSVYWYQQALGLGLQFLLWYDEGEERNRGNFPPRFSGRQFPNYSSELNVNALELEDSALYLCASSSDRGRIDSHFGNGTRLTVT.

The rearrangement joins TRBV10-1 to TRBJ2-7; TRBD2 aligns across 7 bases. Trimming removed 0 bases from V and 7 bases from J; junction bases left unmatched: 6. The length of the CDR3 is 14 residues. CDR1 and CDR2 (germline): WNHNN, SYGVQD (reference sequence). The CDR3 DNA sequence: TGCGCCAGCAGTGAGTCGTTGGGGGGGAAGGAGCAGTACTTC. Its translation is CASSESLGGKEQYF.

The CDR3 is CATNRQGRSSGANVLTF. CDR3 in DNA: TGTGCCACCAACAGACAGGGGCGTTCTTCTGGGGCCAACGTCCTGACTTTC. V and J are TRBV2 and TRBJ2-6, with TRBD1 matching 8 bases. The CDR3 length is 17 residues. The J segment lost 1 base and the V segment lost 10 bases, leaving 12 bases of the junction unmatched. CDR1 and CDR2 (germline): SNHLY, FYNNEI.

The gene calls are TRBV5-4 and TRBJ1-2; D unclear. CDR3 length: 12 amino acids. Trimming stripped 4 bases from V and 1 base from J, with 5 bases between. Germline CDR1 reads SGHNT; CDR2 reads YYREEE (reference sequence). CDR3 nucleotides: TGTGCCAGCAGCCTCTATAACTATGGCTACACCTTC. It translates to CASSLYNYGYTF.

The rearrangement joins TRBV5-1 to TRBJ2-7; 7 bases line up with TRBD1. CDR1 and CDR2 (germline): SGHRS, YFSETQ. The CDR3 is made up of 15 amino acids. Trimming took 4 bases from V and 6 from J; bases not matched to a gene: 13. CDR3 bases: TGCGCCAGCAGCACTACAGGGGTTCCAAGGGTCGAGCAGTACTTC. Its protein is CASSTTGVPRVEQYF.

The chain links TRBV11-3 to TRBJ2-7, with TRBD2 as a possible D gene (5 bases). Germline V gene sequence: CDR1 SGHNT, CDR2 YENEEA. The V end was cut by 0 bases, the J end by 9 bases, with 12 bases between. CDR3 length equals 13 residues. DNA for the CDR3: TGTGCCAGCAGCTTAGATAGGACGGGGAGGCAGTACTTC. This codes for CASSLDRTGRQYF.

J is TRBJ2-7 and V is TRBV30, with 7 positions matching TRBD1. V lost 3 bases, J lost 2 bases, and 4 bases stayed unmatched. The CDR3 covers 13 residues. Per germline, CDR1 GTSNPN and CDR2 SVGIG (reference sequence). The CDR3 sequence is CAWRGTATYEQYF. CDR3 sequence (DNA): TGTGCCTGGAGGGGGACAGCGACCTACGAGCAGTACTTC.

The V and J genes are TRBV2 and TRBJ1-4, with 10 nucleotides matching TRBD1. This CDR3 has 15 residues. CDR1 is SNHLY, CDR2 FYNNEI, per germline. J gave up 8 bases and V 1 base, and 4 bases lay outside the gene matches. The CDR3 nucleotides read TGTGCCAGCAGTGAAGGGGGACAGGGGTACGAAAAACTGTTTTTT. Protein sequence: CASSEGGQGYEKLFF. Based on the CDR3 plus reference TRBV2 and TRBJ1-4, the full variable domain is EPEVTQTPSHQVTQMGQEVILRCVPISNHLYFYWYRQILGQKVEFLVSFYNNEISEKSEIFDDQFSVERPDGSNFTLKIRSTKLEDSAMYFCASSEGGQGYEKLFFGSGTQLSVL.